Listed here are 32 T cell receptor beta chains from one sample, sequenced in a study of T cells in localized non-small cell lung cancer. The repertoire was sequenced with immunoSEQ multiplex PCR; TCRdb's copy has only in-frame clones and lacks some. The sample has 70,000 to 85,000 clones, approximately 84% seen once; the top ten hold 1% to 1.5%. The specimen was peripheral blood, collected before any cancer treatment. These TCRs come from a female donor at least 60 years old with stage I lung adenocarcinoma.

The V call is TRBV6-1, the J call TRBJ1-2; D call uncertain. Per germline, CDR1 MNHNS and CDR2 SASEGT. This CDR3 comprises 14 residues. V shed 1 base and J shed 8 bases, with 14 bases lying between them. CDR3 DNA sequence: TGTGCCAGCAGTGAAGAGTCACACCAATTGGGCTACACCTTC. Protein: CASSEESHQLGYTF.

The V and J genes are TRBV5-1 and TRBJ2-3; 9 bases fit TRBD2. Germline-derived CDR1 and CDR2 are SGHRS and YFSETQ. V was pared by 3 bases and J by 0 bases, with 5 bases of the junction left unmatched. There are 16 residues in the CDR3. The CDR3 nucleotides read TGCGCCAGCAGCTCGACTAGCGGAGCGAGCACAGATACGCAGTATTTT. As protein: CASSSTSGASTDTQYF.

The chain has TRBV5-1 and TRBJ2-1, with TRBD1 identical over 9 bases. The CDR3 runs 12 residues. V shed 7 bases, J shed 6 bases, and the junction held 2 bases outside the gene matches. Germline assignment: CDR1 SGHRS and CDR2 YFSETQ. The CDR3 coding sequence is TGCGCCAGCGGGGACAGGGTCAATGAGCAGTTCTTC. Residues: CASGDRVNEQFF. The whole variable domain, filled in from reference TRBV5-1 and TRBJ2-1, reads KAGVTQTPRYLIKTRGQQVTLSCSPISGHRSVSWYQQTPGQGLQFLFEYFSETQRNKGNFPGRFSGRQFSNSRSEMNVSTLELGDSALYLCASGDRVNEQFFGPGTRLTVL.

This chain joins TRBV9 and TRBJ2-1; TRBD1 might be the D (5 bases). Germline V CDR1 and CDR2: SGDLS, YYNGEE. The germline V and J ends were trimmed by 3 bases and 1 base, with 11 bases remaining between them. There are 15 residues in the CDR3. CDR3 coding DNA: TGTGCCAGCAGCGCTCAGGGTCTTTCCTACAATGAGCAGTTCTTC. This gives the protein CASSAQGLSYNEQFF.

In its sample, this clone was seen a few times. This chain connects TRBV7-9 to TRBJ2-7; D call uncertain. V lost 8 bases and J 0 bases, leaving 8 bases between the germline ends. Germline CDR1 is SEHNR and CDR2 is FQNEAQ (reference sequence). This CDR3 has 12 amino acids. The CDR3 spells CASSGSSYEQYF. For the CDR3, the DNA is TGTGCCAGCTCCGGTAGCTCCTACGAGCAGTACTTC.

The chain joins TRBV21-1 to TRBJ2-1; the table's TRBD2 call for D was not verified on the DNA. TRBV21-1 is a pseudogene segment. This CDR3 has 22 residues. CDR3 in amino acids: CASSINDSLAGALPTSYNEQFF. CDR3 coding DNA: TGTGCCAGCAGCATAAATGATTCACTAGCGGGGGCCCTTCCCACGTCCTACAATGAGCAGTTCTTC.

This chain links TRBV6-1 with TRBJ1-2; 10 bases are shared with TRBD1. CDR1 and CDR2 (germline): MNHNS, SASEGT. The junction had 6 bases not matched to a gene; V was cut back by 7 bases and J by 7 bases. The CDR3 is made up of 13 amino acids. Written as DNA, the CDR3 is TGTGCCAGCAACCGGGACAGGGGTAGTGGCTACACCTTC. It yields the protein CASNRDRGSGYTF.

The CDR3 spells CASSPQGVPYEQYF. CDR3 nucleotides: TGTGCCAGCAGCCCACAAGGGGTCCCCTACGAGCAGTACTTC. The chain carries TRBV7-2 and TRBJ2-7, with D maybe TRBD1 (5 bases). The V gene lost 5 bases and the J gene lost 2 bases, with 13 bases spanning the gap. Germline V gene data show CDR1 as SGHTA and CDR2 as FQGNSA. The CDR3 contains 14 residues.

The chain has TRBV11-3 and TRBJ2-6, with D possibly being TRBD1 (6 bases). The CDR3 has 18 residues. V gave up 1 base and J gave up 5 bases, with 18 bases separating them. Germline V lookup: CDR1 SGHNT, CDR2 YENEEA. The CDR3 protein is CASSLVGSQQGRANVLTF. The CDR3 bases are TGTGCCAGCAGCTTAGTTGGGAGCCAGCAGGGGAGGGCCAACGTCCTGACTTTC.

The chain is built from TRBV15 and TRBJ1-5; D might be TRBD1 (5 bases). The germline CDR1 and CDR2 sequences are LNHNV and YYDKDF (reference sequence). Trimming removed 5 bases at V and 4 bases at J, with 18 bases between. This CDR3 has 16 residues. CDR3 coding DNA: TGTGCCACCAGCGCCCGAGCAGGGACCGAGAATCAGCCCCAGCATTTT. This encodes CATSARAGTENQPQHF.

The J gene is TRBJ1-1, the V gene TRBV6-1; D remains unclear. The germline gives CDR1 MNHNS, CDR2 SASEGT. The CDR3 contains 13 residues. V shed 1 base and J shed 5 bases, with 8 bases lying between them. CDR3 nucleotide sequence: TGTGCCAGCAGTGAAGTAACAGCGACTGAAGCTTTCTTT. Protein product: CASSEVTATEAFF.

The chain couples TRBV19 to TRBJ2-1; 10 bases agree with TRBD2. Germline V lookup: CDR1 LNHDA, CDR2 SQIVND (reference sequence). The CDR3 has 18 residues. The V gene end was trimmed by 3 bases and the J gene end by 2 bases; junction bases not matched to a gene: 10. CDR3 sequence: CASSIPSTSGHTYNEQFF. In DNA, the CDR3 is TGTGCCAGTAGTATTCCCTCGACTAGCGGGCATACCTACAATGAGCAGTTCTTC.

The rearrangement uses TRBV6-5 and TRBJ2-6; 9 bases fit TRBD1. This CDR3 is 15 amino acids long. V lost 5 bases and J lost 2; bases outside the gene matches: 1. CDR1 MNHEY and CDR2 SVGAGI come from the germline V gene. The chain's CDR3 is CASSRTGAGANVLTF. The DNA of the CDR3 is TGTGCCAGCAGTCGGACAGGGGCTGGGGCCAACGTCCTGACTTTC.

The chain employs TRBV6-5 and TRBJ2-5, with TRBD2 identical over 7 bases. Germline lookup yields CDR1 MNHEY and CDR2 SVGAGI. Losses at the gene ends were 2 bases for V and 5 bases for J; bases not matched to a gene: 8. CDR3 length: 15 amino acids. CDR3 DNA: TGTGCCAGCAGTTACCCCGCGATGGGAGGGGAGACCCAGTACTTC. Its protein product is CASSYPAMGGETQYF.

This rearrangement joins TRBV14 to TRBJ2-5; D unclear. Trimming removed 0 bases at V and 3 bases at J, with 8 bases between. This CDR3 has 14 amino acids. CDR1 is SGHDN and CDR2 is FVKESK in the germline V gene. This chain's CDR3 is CASSQELWEETQYF. The CDR3 coding sequence is TGTGCCAGCAGCCAAGAGTTGTGGGAAGAGACCCAGTACTTC.

The genes are TRBV9 and TRBJ1-2; possible D gene TRBD1, 5 bases. Trimming cost V 0 bases and J 4 bases, with 16 bases left between them. In germline, CDR1 is SGDLS, CDR2 YYNGEE. This CDR3 spans 16 amino acids. The CDR3 DNA reads TGTGCCAGCAGCGTAGGAAAGGGGCCAGGGTCCTATGGCTACACCTTC. Amino acid sequence: CASSVGKGPGSYGYTF. Together with reference TRBV9 and TRBJ1-2, the CDR3 gives the full variable domain: DSGVTQTPKHLITATGQRVTLRCSPRSGDLSVYWYQQSLDQGLQFLIQYYNGEERAKGNILERFSAQQFPDLHSELNLSSLELGDSALYFCASSVGKGPGSYGYTFGSGTRLTVV.

This clone was detected once. This rearrangement joins TRBV28 to TRBJ2-3; TRBD1 matches at 7 bases. Germline trimming cut 5 bases from V and 3 bases from J; bases unmatched to any gene: 11. The CDR3 is 16 residues long. The V gene's germline CDR1 is MDHEN and CDR2 SYDVKM. The CDR3 nucleotides are TGTGCCAGCAGTGCCGGGACAGCTCTAAGGACAGATACGCAGTATTTT. It translates to CASSAGTALRTDTQYF.

This chain links TRBV4-1 with TRBJ1-3; D not resolved. The CDR3 consists of 15 residues. V was trimmed by 1 base and J by 5 bases, leaving 12 bases between them. Germline assignment: CDR1 MGHRA and CDR2 YSYEKL. CDR3 sequence: CASSQGGFNRNTIYF. The CDR3 DNA sequence: TGCGCCAGCAGCCAAGGGGGATTTAATAGAAACACCATATATTTT.

V usage is TRBV7-9 and J usage is TRBJ1-4; the D is unclear. Trimming removed 5 bases at V and 8 bases at J, with 21 bases between. The CDR3 contains 16 residues. Germline CDR1 reads SEHNR; CDR2 reads FQNEAQ (reference sequence). CDR3 nucleotides: TGTGCCAGCAGCACGCTCGGATTCTTGGAAAGGGAAAAACTGTTTTTT. Translation gives CASSTLGFLEREKLFF. The variable domain in full, with the rest retrieved from reference TRBV7-9 and TRBJ1-4, is DTGVSQNPRHKITKRGQNVTFRCDPISEHNRLYWYRQTLGQGPEFLTYFQNEAQLEKSRLLSDRFSAERPKGSFSTLEIQRTEQGDSAMYLCASSTLGFLEREKLFFGSGTQLSVL.

The chain employs TRBV5-1 and TRBJ1-1; TRBD1 is a possible D gene (5 bases). The CDR3 loop spans 17 amino acids. In germline, CDR1 is SGHRS, CDR2 YFSETQ. Trimming cost V 2 bases and J 0 bases, with 17 bases left between them. The CDR3 loop is CASSLDAGSGMNTEAFF. In DNA form, the CDR3 reads TGCGCCAGCAGCTTAGATGCAGGGTCTGGGATGAACACTGAAGCTTTCTTT.

The chain has TRBV6-5 and TRBJ2-7, with a possible D match to TRBD1 (6 bases). In germline, CDR1 is MNHEY, CDR2 SVGAGI. Between the trimmed V and J ends, which lost 5 bases and 0 bases, there was a span of 14 bases. CDR3 length: 15 residues. The DNA of the CDR3 is TGTGCCAGCAGTAGACAGACAGGTTTCTCCTACGAGCAGTACTTC. Protein: CASSRQTGFSYEQYF.

This CDR3 is CASSLGQEWESSYEQYF. The CDR3 DNA reads as TGTGCCAGCAGCTTAGGCCAGGAGTGGGAATCCTCCTACGAGCAGTACTTC. The chain couples TRBV7-8 to TRBJ2-7; D not certain. The CDR3 totals 17 residues. V gave up 1 base and J gave up 0 bases, with 16 bases separating them. CDR1 SGHVS and CDR2 FQNEAQ come from the germline V gene.

V and J are TRBV9 and TRBJ1-2, with unresolved D. CDR1 and CDR2 (germline): SGDLS, YYNGEE. The CDR3 sequence is 15 residues long. Trimming shortened V by 0 bases and J by 4 bases, and 13 bases separated the two germline ends. DNA for the CDR3: TGTGCCAGCAGCGTAGACCCCTTTGGATCCTATGGCTACACCTTC. Translating gives CASSVDPFGSYGYTF.

This clone has more than one count but fewer than ten. J is TRBJ1-2 and V is TRBV5-6; 10 bases fit TRBD1. After removal of 5 bases from V and 8 bases from J, the junction contained 12 bases not matched to a gene. Germline CDR1 SGHDT, CDR2 YYEEEE. The CDR3 covers 15 residues. In nucleotides, the CDR3 is TGTGCCAGCAGTTACCGACAGGGGGCCTTCCGGGGCTACACCTTC. Translating it yields CASSYRQGAFRGYTF.

This clone was seen only a few times. The rearrangement joins TRBV5-1 to TRBJ2-1, with 10 nucleotides matching TRBD2. The CDR3 consists of 17 residues. The V segment lost 2 bases and the J segment 5 bases; nucleotides outside the gene matches: 10. Germline V gene data show CDR1 as SGHRS and CDR2 as YFSETQ. The CDR3 nucleotides read TGCGCCAGCAGCTTCCCACAAGCGGGAGGGTGGGACAATGAGCAGTTCTTC. Protein product: CASSFPQAGGWDNEQFF.

This sequence joins TRBV28 and TRBJ2-7, with D perhaps TRBD1 (5 bases). This CDR3 is 16 amino acids long. V was trimmed by 2 bases and J by 1 base, leaving 15 bases between them. CDR1 MDHEN and CDR2 SYDVKM come from the germline V gene. The CDR3: CASSLIGSAGSYEQYF. DNA of the CDR3: TGTGCCAGCAGTTTAATTGGCTCGGCAGGGTCCTACGAGCAGTACTTC.

The J gene is TRBJ2-5, the V gene TRBV2; D is unclear. The CDR3 is 14 amino acids. The V gene's germline CDR1 is SNHLY and CDR2 FYNNEI. Trimming removed 1 base at V and 5 bases at J, with 11 bases between. The CDR3 loop is CASSEDRGGETQYF. CDR3 DNA: TGTGCCAGCAGTGAAGACCGCGGTGGGGAGACCCAGTACTTC.

The chain joins TRBV7-2 to TRBJ2-2, with 7 nucleotides matching TRBD1. CDR1 is SGHTA, CDR2 FQGNSA, per germline. Losses at the gene ends were 5 bases for V and 6 bases for J; bases not matched to a gene: 6. The CDR3 runs 14 residues. The CDR3 loop is CASSVDRAAGELFF. DNA for the CDR3: TGTGCCAGCAGCGTTGACAGGGCCGCCGGGGAGCTGTTTTTT.

The V and J genes are TRBV6-5 and TRBJ2-1, with 11 nucleotides matching TRBD2. The CDR3 has 15 amino acids. The germline V gene has CDR1 MNHEY and CDR2 SVGAGI. J lost 7 bases, V lost 7 bases, and 9 bases had no gene match. The CDR3 nucleotides read TGTGCCAGCACCCCAGGTAGCGGGGGGGTAAATGAGCAGTTCTTC. Translated: CASTPGSGGVNEQFF.

In DNA form, the CDR3 reads TGCGCCAGCAGCTTGGGGCAGCCCAGCGAGCAGTACTTC. Its protein is CASSLGQPSEQYF. The J gene is TRBJ2-7, the V gene TRBV5-1; no definite D call. Germline assignment: CDR1 SGHRS and CDR2 YFSETQ. Trimming shortened V by 0 bases and J by 6 bases, and 10 bases separated the two germline ends. CDR3 length equals 13 residues.

This chain links TRBV15 with TRBJ1-2; maybe TRBD1 (6 bases). The germline V gene encodes CDR1 LNHNV and CDR2 YYDKDF (reference sequence). Trimming took off 1 base at V and 7 bases at J, with 16 bases between the two ends. The CDR3 sequence is 15 residues long. The CDR3: CATSRVSSGASGYTF. The CDR3 DNA reads TGTGCCACCAGCAGAGTTAGCTCGGGGGCGAGTGGCTACACCTTC.

The chain couples TRBV10-3 to TRBJ1-6, with D perhaps TRBD1 (6 bases). This CDR3 is 13 amino acids long. Trimming left V 5 bases short and J 9 bases short, with 11 bases between. From germline, CDR1 is ENHRY and CDR2 SYGVKD. CDR3 nucleotide sequence: TGTGCCATCAGTCGGGACACCGTTTCACCCCTCCACTTT. It is translated as CAISRDTVSPLHF.